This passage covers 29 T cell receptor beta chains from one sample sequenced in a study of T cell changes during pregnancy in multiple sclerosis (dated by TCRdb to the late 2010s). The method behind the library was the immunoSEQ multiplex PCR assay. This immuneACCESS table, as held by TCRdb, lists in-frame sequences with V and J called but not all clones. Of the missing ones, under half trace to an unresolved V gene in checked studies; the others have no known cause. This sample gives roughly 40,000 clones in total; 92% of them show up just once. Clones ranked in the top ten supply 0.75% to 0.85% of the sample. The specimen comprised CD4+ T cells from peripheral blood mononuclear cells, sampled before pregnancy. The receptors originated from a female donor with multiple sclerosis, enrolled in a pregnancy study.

The chain's CDR3 is CASRTVGQGNTEAFF. In DNA, the CDR3 is TGTGCCAGCAGAACCGTGGGACAGGGTAACACTGAAGCTTTCTTT. This rearrangement joins TRBV28 to TRBJ1-1, with 9 bases aligning to TRBD1. Germline assignment: CDR1 MDHEN and CDR2 SYDVKM. The ends lost 6 bases at V and 2 bases at J; junction bases unmatched: 7. The CDR3 extends over 15 amino acids.

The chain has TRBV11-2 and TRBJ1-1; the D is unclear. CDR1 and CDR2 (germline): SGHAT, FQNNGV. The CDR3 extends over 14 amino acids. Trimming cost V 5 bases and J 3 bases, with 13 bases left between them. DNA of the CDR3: TGTGCCAGCAGCAAACCGCCGAGCGACACTGAAGCTTTCTTT. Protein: CASSKPPSDTEAFF. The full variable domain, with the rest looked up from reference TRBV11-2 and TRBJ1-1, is EAGVAQSPRYKIIEKRQSVAFWCNPISGHATLYWYQQILGQGPKLLIQFQNNGVVDDSQLPKDRFSAERLKGVDSTLKIQPAKLEDSAVYLCASSKPPSDTEAFFGQGTRLTVV.

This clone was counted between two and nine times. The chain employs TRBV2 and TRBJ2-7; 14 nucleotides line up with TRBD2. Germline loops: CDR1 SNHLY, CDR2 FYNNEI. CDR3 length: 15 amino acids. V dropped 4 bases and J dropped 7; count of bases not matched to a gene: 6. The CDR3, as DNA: TGTGCCAGCAGTGTGGGACTAGCGGGAGATGAAGAGCAGTACTTC. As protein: CASSVGLAGDEEQYF.

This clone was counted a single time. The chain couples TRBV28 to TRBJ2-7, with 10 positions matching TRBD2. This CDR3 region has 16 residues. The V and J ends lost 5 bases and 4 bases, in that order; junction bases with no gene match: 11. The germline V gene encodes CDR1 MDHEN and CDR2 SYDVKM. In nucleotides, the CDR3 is TGTGCCAGCAGTCACCCACCGGGAGCGGGAGGGTACGAGCAGTACTTC. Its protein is CASSHPPGAGGYEQYF.

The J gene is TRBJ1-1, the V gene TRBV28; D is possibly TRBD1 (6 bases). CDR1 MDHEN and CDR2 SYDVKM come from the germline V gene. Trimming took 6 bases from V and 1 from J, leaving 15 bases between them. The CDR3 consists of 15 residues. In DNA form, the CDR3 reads TGTGCCAGCAGACCCCTTATACAGGGGAACACTGAAGCTTTCTTT. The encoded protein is CASRPLIQGNTEAFF.

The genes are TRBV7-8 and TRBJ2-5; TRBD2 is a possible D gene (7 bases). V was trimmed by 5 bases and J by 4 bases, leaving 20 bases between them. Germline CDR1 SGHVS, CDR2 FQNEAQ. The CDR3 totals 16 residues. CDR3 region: CASSVFAVGGRETQYF. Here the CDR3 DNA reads TGTGCCAGCAGCGTCTTTGCTGTGGGGGGGCGAGAGACCCAGTACTTC.

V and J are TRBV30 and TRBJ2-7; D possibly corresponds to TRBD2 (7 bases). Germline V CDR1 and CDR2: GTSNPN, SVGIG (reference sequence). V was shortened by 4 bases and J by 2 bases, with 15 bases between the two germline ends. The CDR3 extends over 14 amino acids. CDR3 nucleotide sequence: TGTGCCTGGAAGGGGGGGCGCGGGACCTACGAGCAGTACTTC. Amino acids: CAWKGGRGTYEQYF.

In nucleotides, the CDR3 is TGTGCCAGCAGCCGCACAGGGGACAAGCTGTACTTC. It translates to CASSRTGDKLYF. The V call is TRBV2, the J call TRBJ2-7, with 7 bases fitting TRBD1. J lost 12 bases, V lost 6 bases, and 11 bases had no gene match. CDR1 and CDR2 from the germline V gene are SNHLY and FYNNEI. This CDR3 comprises 12 residues.

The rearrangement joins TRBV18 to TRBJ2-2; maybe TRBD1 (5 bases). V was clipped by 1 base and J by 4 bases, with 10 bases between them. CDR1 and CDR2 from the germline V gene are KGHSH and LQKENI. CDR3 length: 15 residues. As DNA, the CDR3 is TGTGCCAGCTCACCACAGCAGGGCAGCACCGGGGAGCTGTTTTTT. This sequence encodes CASSPQQGSTGELFF.

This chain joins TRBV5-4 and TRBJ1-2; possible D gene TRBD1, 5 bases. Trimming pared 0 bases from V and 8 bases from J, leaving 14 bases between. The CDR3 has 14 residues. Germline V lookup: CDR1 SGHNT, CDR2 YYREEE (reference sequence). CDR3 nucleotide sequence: TGTGCCAGCAGCTTGGATGGCAGGGTCGACGGCTACACCTTC. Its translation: CASSLDGRVDGYTF.

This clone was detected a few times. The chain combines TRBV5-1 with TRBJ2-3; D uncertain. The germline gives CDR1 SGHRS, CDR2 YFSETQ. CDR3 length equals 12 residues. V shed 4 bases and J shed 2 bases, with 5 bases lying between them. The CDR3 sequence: CASSVNTDTQYF. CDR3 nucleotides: TGCGCCAGCAGCGTCAACACAGATACGCAGTATTTT.

The CDR3 spells CASSVAAGGTGTPQETQYF. In DNA form, the CDR3 reads TGTGCCAGCAGCGTAGCTGCGGGGGGGACCGGGACGCCGCAAGAGACCCAGTACTTC. The genes are TRBV9 and TRBJ2-5; the match to TRBD2 covers 9 bases. The V gene end was trimmed by 0 bases and the J gene end by 2 bases; junction bases not matched to a gene: 14. Germline values: CDR1 SGDLS, CDR2 YYNGEE. The length of the CDR3 is 19 residues.

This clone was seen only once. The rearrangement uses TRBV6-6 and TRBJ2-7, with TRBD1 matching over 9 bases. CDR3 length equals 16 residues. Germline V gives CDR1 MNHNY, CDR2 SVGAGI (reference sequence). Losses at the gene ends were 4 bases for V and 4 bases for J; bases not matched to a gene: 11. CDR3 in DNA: TGTGCCAGCAGTTCCTTACCGGGACAGGGCAATTACGAGCAGTACTTC. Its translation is CASSSLPGQGNYEQYF.

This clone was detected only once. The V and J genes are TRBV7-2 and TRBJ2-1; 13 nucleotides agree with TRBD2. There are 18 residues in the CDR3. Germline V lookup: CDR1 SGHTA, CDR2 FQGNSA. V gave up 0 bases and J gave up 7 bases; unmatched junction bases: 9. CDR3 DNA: TGTGCCAGCAGCTTAGCGGGGGGGGCGACTAGCGGGAGGAATGAGCAGTTCTTC. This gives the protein CASSLAGGATSGRNEQFF.

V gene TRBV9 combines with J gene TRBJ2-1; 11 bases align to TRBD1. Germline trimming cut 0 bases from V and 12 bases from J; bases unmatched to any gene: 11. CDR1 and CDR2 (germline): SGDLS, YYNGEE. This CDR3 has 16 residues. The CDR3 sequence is CASSVAGQGGLRAQFF. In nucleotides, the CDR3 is TGTGCCAGCAGCGTAGCGGGACAGGGGGGATTGAGGGCGCAGTTCTTC.

The CDR3 spells CSVALTGEHEQFF. The CDR3 bases are TGCAGCGTTGCCTTGACAGGGGAGCATGAGCAGTTCTTC. This chain connects TRBV29-1 to TRBJ2-1, with 8 bases lining up with TRBD1. V lost 4 bases and J lost 8; bases outside the gene matches: 7. The CDR3 runs to 13 residues. Germline CDR1 and CDR2: SQVTM and ANQGSEA.

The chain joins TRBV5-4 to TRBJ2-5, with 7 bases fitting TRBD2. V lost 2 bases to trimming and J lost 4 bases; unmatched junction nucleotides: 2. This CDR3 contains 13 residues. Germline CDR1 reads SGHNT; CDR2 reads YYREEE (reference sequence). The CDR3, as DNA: TGTGCCAGCAGCTTAACGGGAGGAGAGACCCAGTACTTC. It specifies CASSLTGGETQYF.

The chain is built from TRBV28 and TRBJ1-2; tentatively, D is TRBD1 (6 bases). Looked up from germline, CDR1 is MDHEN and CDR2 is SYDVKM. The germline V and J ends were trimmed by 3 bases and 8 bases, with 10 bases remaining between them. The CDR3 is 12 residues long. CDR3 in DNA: TGTGCCAGCAGTTTGCTGACAGGAGGCTACACCTTC. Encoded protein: CASSLLTGGYTF.

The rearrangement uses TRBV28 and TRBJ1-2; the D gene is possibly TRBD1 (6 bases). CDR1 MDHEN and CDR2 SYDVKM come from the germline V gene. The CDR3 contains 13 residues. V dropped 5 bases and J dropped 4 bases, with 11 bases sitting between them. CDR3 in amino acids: CASSPGEPYGYTF. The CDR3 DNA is TGTGCCAGCAGTCCAGGGGAGCCCTATGGCTACACCTTC.

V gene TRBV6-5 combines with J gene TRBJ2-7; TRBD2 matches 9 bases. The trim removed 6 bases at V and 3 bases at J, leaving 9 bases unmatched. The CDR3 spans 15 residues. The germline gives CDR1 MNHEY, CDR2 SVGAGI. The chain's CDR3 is CASSINRREGYEQYF. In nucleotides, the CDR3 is TGTGCCAGCAGCATAAACCGGCGGGAGGGCTACGAGCAGTACTTC.

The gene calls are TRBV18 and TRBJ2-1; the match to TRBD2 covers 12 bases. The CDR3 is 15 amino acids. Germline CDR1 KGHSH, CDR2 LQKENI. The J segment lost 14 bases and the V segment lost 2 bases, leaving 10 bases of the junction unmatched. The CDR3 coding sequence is TGTGCCAGCTCACCAGGAGGGACTAGCGGGCGGGGAAAGTTCTTC. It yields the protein CASSPGGTSGRGKFF.

CDR3 DNA: TGTGCCAGCACCGAACGTCCGGGACAGACTAATCAGCCCCAGCATTTT. Its protein product is CASTERPGQTNQPQHF. This chain links TRBV2 with TRBJ1-5; 7 positions match TRBD1. V was pared by 7 bases and J by 4 bases, with 13 bases of the junction left unmatched. The CDR3 sequence is 16 residues long. Germline V CDR1 and CDR2: SNHLY, FYNNEI. Looking up the rest from reference TRBV2 and TRBJ1-5 gives the full variable domain: EPEVTQTPSHQVTQMGQEVILRCVPISNHLYFYWYRQILGQKVEFLVSFYNNEISEKSEIFDDQFSVERPDGSNFTLKIRSTKLEDSAMYFCASTERPGQTNQPQHFGDGTRLSIL.

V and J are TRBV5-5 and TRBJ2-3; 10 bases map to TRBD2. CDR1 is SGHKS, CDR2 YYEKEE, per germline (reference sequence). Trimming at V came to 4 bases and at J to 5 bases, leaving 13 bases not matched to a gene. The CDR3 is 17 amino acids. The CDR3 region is CASSLRALAGRVDTQYF. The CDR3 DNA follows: TGTGCCAGCAGCCTAAGGGCACTAGCGGGGCGGGTAGATACGCAGTATTTT.

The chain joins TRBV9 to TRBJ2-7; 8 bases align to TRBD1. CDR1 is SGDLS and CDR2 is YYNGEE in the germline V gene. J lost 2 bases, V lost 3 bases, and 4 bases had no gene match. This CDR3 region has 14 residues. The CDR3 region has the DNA TGTGCCAGCAGCGAACGACAGGGGACCTACGAGCAGTACTTC. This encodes CASSERQGTYEQYF.

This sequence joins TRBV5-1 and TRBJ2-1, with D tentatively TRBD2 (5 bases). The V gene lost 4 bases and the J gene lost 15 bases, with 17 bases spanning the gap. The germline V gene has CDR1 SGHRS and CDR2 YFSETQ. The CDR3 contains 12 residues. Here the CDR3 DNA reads TGCGCCAGCAGCCAACCGCCCGGGGTTCTGTTCTTC. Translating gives CASSQPPGVLFF.

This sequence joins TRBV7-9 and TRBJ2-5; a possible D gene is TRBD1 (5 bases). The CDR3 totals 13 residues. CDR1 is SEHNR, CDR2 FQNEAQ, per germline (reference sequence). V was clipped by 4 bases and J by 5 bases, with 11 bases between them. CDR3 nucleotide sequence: TGTGCCAGCAGCTCCTCGACAGCGGAGACCCAGTACTTC. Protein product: CASSSSTAETQYF.

The CDR3 is CASSLQTGAQFF. For the CDR3, the DNA is TGTGCCAGCAGTTTACAAACAGGGGCCCAGTTCTTC. The V gene is TRBV28, the J gene TRBJ2-1; 7 nucleotides line up with TRBD1. This CDR3 is built from 12 residues. V shed 2 bases and J 13 bases; nucleotides not matched to a gene: 5. The V gene's germline CDR1 is MDHEN and CDR2 SYDVKM.

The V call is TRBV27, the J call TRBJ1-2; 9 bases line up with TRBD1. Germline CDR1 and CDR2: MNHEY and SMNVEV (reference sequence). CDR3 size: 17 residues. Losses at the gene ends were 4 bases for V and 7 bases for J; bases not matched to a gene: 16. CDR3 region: CASSSTTGTGLHGGYTF. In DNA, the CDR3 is TGTGCCAGCAGTTCGACCACCGGGACAGGGCTCCATGGTGGCTACACCTTC.

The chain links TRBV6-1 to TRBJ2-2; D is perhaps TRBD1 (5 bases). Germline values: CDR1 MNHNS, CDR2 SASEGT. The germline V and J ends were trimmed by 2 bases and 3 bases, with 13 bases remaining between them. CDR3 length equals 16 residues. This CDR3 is CASSETAGWHTGELFF. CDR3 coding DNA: TGTGCCAGCAGTGAAACGGCAGGGTGGCACACCGGGGAGCTGTTTTTT.